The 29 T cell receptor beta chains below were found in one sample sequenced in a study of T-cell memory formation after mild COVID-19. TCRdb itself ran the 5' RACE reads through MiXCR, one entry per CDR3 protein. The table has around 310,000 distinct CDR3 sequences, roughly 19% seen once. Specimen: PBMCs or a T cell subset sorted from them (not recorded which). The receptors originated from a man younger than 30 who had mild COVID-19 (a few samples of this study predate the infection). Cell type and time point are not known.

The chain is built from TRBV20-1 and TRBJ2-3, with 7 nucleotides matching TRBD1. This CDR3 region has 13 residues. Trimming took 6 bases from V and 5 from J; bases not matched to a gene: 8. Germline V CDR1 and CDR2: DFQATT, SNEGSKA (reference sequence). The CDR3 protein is CSALLQGVDTQYF. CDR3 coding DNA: TGCAGTGCCCTACTCCAGGGGGTAGATACGCAGTATTTT.

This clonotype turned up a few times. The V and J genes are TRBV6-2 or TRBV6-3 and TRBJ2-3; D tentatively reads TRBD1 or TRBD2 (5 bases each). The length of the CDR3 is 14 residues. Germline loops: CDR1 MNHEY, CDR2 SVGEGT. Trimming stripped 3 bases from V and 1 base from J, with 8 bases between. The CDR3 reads CASSYSGRTDTQYF. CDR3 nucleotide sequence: TGTGCCAGCAGTTATTCGGGGCGCACAGATACGCAGTATTTT.

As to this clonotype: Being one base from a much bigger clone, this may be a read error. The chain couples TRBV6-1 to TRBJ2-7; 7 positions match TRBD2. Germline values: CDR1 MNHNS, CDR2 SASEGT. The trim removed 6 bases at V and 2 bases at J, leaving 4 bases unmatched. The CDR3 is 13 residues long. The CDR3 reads CASRGGSAYEQYV. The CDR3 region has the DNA TGTGCCAGCAGGGGGGGGTCCGCCTACGAGCAGTACGTC.

CDR3 sequence reads: CASSFAKSGNTIYF. In nucleotides, the CDR3 is TGTGCCAGCAGCTTCGCGAAATCTGGAAACACCATATATTTT. This rearrangement joins TRBV7-2 to TRBJ1-3; unclear D gene. The germline gives CDR1 SGHTA, CDR2 FQGNSA. The V gene lost 3 bases and the J gene lost 1 base, with 7 bases spanning the gap. The CDR3 sequence is 14 residues long.

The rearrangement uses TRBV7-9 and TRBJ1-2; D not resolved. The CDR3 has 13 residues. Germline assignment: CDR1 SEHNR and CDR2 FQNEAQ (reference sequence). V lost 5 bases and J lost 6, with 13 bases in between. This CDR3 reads CASSRSQGNGYTF. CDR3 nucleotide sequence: TGTGCCAGCAGCCGGTCGCAAGGGAATGGCTACACCTTC.

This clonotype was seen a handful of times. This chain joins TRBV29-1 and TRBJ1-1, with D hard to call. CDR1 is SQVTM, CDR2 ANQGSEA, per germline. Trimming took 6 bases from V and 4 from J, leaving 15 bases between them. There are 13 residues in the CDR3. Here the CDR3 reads CSVTTLLGTEAFF. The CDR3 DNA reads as TGCAGCGTGACAACGCTATTGGGCACTGAAGCTTTCTTT.

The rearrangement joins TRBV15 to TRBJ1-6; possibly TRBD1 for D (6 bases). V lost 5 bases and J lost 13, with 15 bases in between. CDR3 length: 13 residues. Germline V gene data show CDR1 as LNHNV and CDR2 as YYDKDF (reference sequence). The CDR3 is CATSGGLLHPLHF. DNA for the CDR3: TGTGCCACCAGCGGGGGCTTGCTCCATCCCCTCCACTTT.

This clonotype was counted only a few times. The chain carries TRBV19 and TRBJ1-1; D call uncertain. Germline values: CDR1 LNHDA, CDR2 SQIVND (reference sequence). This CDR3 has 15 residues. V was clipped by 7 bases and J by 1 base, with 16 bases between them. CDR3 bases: TGTGCCAGTACCACTTCGGGGTTTGGGAACACTGAAGCTTTCTTT. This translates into CASTTSGFGNTEAFF.

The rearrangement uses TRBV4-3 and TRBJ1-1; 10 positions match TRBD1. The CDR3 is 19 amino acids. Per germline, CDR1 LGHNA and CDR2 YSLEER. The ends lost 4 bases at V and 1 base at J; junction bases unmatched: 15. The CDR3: CASSPHSGGQGYSNTEAFF. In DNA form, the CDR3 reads TGCGCCAGCAGCCCACACTCTGGGGGACAGGGGTACTCGAACACTGAAGCTTTCTTT.

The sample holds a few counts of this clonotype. In nucleotides, the CDR3 is TGTGCCAGCAGTTGGACTTACCAAGAGACCCAGTACTTC. As protein: CASSWTYQETQYF. The chain combines TRBV7-9 with TRBJ2-5; tentatively, D is TRBD2 (5 bases). Germline V gene lookup returns CDR1 SEHNR and CDR2 FQNEAQ (reference sequence). This CDR3 is built from 13 residues. Trimming removed 6 bases at V and 0 bases at J, with 8 bases between.

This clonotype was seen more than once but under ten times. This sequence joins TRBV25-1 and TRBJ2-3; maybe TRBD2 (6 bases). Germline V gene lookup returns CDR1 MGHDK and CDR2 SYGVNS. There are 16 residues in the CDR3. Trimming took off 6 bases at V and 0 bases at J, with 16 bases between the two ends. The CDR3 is CASSGVRDSSTDTQYF. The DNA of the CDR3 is TGTGCCAGCAGCGGGGTCCGGGACTCCAGCACAGATACGCAGTATTTT.

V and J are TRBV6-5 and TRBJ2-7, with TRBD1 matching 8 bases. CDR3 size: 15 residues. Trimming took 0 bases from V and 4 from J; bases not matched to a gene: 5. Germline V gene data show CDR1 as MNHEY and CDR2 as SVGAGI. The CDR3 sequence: CASSYSAGGPYEQYF. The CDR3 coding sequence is TGTGCCAGCAGTTACTCGGCAGGGGGCCCATACGAGCAGTACTTC.

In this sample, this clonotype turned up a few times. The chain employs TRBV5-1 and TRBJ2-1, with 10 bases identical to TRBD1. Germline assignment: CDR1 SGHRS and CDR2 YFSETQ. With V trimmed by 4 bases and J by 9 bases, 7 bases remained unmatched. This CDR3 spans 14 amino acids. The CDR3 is CASSKGQGRGEQFF. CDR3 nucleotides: TGCGCCAGCAGCAAGGGACAGGGGCGAGGTGAGCAGTTCTTC.

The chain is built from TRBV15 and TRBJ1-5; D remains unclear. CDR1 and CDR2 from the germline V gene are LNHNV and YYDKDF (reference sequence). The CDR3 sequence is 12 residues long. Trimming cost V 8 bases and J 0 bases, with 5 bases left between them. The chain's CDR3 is CATQHSNQPQHF. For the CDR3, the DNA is TGTGCCACCCAGCATAGCAATCAGCCCCAGCATTTT.

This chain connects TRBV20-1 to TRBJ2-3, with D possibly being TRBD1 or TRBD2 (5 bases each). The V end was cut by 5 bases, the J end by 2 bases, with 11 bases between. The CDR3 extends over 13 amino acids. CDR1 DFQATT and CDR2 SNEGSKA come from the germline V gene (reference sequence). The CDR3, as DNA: TGCAGTGCTGACCGGGGCTACACAGATACGCAGTATTTT. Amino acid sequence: CSADRGYTDTQYF.

The CDR3 region is CASSFGYDRGTDTQYF. In DNA form, the CDR3 reads TGTGCCAGCAGCTTCGGTTATGACAGGGGGACAGATACGCAGTATTTT. The rearrangement joins TRBV7-9 to TRBJ2-3; 9 bases agree with TRBD1. The CDR3 totals 16 residues. The V segment lost 3 bases and the J segment 3 bases; nucleotides outside the gene matches: 7. Germline assignment: CDR1 SEHNR and CDR2 FQNEAQ (reference sequence).

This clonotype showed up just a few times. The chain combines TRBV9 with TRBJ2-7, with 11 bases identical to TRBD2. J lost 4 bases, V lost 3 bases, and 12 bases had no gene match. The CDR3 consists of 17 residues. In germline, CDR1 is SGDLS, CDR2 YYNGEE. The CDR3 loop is CASSAEDWASGGYEQYF. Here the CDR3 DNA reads TGTGCCAGCAGCGCAGAGGATTGGGCTAGCGGGGGGTACGAGCAGTACTTC.

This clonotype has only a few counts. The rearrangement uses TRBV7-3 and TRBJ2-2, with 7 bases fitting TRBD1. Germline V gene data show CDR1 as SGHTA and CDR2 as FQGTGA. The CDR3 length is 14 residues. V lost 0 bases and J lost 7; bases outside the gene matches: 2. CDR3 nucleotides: TGTGCCAGCAGCTTAACAGGGGGCTTCGGGGAGCTGTTTTTT. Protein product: CASSLTGGFGELFF.

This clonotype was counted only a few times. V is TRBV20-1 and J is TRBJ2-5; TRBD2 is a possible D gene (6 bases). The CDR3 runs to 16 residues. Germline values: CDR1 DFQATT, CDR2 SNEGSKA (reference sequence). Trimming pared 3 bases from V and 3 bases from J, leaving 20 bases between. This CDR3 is CSASLLAAGAKETQYF. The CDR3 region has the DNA TGCAGTGCTAGCCTACTAGCAGCCGGGGCGAAAGAGACCCAGTACTTC.

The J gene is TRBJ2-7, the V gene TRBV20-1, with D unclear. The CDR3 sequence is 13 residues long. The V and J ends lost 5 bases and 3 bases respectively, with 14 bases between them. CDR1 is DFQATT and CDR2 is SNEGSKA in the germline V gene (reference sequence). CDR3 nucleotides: TGCAGTGCTCAGGCCCCTGCAGACTACGAGCAGTACGTC. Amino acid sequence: CSAQAPADYEQYV.

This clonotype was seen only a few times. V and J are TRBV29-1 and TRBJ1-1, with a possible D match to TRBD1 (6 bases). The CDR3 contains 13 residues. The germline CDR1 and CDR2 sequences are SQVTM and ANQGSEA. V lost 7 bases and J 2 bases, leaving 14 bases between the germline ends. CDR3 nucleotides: TGCAGCGCTCTGGAGGGGACAAACACTGAAGCTTTCTTT. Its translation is CSALEGTNTEAFF.

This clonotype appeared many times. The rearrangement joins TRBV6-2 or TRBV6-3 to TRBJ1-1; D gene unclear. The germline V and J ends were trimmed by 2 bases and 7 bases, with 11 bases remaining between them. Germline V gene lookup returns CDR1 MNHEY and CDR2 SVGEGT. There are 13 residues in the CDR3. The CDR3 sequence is CASSYGLSSEAFF. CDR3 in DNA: TGTGCCAGCAGTTACGGTCTAAGCAGTGAAGCTTTCTTT.

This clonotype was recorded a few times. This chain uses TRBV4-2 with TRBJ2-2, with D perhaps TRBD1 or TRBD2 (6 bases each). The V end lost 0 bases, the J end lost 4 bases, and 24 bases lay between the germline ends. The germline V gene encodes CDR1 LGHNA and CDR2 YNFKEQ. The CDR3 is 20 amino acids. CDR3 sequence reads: CASSQDLGRRGRPGTGELFF. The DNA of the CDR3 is TGTGCCAGCAGCCAAGATCTTGGTCGGAGGGGGAGGCCGGGCACCGGGGAGCTGTTTTTT.

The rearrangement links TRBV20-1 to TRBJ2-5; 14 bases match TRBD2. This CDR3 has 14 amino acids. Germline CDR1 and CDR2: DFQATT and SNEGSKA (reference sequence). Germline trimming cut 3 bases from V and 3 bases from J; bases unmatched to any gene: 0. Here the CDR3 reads CSARGLAGEETQYF. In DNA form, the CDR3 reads TGCAGTGCTAGGGGACTAGCGGGAGAAGAGACCCAGTACTTC.

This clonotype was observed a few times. CDR3 loop: CATSQGNEQFF. CDR3 sequence (DNA): TGTGCCACCAGTCAGGGGAATGAGCAGTTCTTC. V is TRBV24-1 and J is TRBJ2-1; the D gene is possibly TRBD1 (6 bases). The CDR3 runs 11 residues. V was clipped by 6 bases and J by 7 bases, with 6 bases between them. The germline V gene encodes CDR1 KGHDR and CDR2 SFDVKD.

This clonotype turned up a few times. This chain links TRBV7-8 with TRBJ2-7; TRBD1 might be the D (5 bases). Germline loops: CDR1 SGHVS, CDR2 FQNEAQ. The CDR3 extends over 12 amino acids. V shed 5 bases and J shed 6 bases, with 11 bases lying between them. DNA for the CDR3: TGTGCCAGCAGCATTGGACATCTCGAGCAGTACGTC. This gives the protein CASSIGHLEQYV.

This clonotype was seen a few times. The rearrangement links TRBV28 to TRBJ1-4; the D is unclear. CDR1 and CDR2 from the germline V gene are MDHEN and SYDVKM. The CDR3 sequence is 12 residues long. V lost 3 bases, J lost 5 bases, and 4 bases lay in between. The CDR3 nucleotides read TGTGCCAGCAGTTTCAGAAATGAAAAACTGTTTTTT. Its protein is CASSFRNEKLFF.

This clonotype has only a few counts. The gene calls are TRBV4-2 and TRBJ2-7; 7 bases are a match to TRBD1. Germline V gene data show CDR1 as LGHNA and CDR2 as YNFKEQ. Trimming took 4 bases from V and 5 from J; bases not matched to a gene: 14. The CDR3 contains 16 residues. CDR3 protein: CASSPPGRKGAHEQYF. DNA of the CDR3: TGTGCCAGCAGCCCCCCAGGGCGAAAGGGGGCCCACGAGCAGTACTTC.

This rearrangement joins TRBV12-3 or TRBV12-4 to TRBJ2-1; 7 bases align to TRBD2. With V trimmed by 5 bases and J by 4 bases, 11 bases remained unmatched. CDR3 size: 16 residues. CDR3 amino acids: CASSMGRGTRYNEQFF. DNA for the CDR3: TGTGCCAGCAGTATGGGGCGGGGGACCCGTTACAATGAGCAGTTCTTC.